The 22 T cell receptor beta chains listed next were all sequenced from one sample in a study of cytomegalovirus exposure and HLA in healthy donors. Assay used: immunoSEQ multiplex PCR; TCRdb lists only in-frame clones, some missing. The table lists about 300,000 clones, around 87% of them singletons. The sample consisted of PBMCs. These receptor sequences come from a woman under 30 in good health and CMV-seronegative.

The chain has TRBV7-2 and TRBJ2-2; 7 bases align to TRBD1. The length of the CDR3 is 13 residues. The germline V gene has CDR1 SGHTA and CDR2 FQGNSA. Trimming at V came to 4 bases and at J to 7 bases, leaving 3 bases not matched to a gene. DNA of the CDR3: TGTGCCAGCAGCTCTCAGGGGGTCGGGGAGCTGTTTTTT. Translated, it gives CASSSQGVGELFF.

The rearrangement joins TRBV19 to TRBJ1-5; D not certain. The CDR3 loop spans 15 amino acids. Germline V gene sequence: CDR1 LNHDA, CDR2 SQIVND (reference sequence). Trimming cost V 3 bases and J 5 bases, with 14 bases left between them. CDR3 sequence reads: CASSISRGPHQPQHF. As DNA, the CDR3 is TGTGCCAGTAGTATTTCCCGGGGTCCTCATCAGCCCCAGCATTTT.

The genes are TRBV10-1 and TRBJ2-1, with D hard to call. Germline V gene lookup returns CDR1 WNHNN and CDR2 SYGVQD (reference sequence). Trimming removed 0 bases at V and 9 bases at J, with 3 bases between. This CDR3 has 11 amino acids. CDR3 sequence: CASSESGEQFF. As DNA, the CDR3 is TGCGCCAGCAGTGAGTCCGGTGAGCAGTTCTTC.

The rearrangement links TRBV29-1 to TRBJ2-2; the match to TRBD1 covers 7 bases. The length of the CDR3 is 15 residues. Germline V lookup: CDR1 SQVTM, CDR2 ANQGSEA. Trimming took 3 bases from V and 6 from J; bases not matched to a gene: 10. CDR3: CSVEPRTGPPGELFF. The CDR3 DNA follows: TGCAGCGTTGAGCCTCGGACAGGCCCCCCCGGGGAGCTGTTTTTT.

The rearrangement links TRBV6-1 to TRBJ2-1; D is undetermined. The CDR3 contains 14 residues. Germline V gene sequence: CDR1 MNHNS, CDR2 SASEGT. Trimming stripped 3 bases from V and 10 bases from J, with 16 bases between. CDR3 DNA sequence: TGTGCCAGCAGTGAGGATACAGAAGTGAGAGAGCAGTTCTTC. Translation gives CASSEDTEVREQFF.

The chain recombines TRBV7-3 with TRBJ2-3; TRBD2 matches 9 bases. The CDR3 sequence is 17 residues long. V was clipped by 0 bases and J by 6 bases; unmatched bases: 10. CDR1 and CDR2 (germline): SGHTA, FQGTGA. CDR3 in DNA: TGTGCCAGCAGCTTAACCGGCGGGAGGGCCAATAGGGATACGCAGTATTTT. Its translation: CASSLTGGRANRDTQYF.

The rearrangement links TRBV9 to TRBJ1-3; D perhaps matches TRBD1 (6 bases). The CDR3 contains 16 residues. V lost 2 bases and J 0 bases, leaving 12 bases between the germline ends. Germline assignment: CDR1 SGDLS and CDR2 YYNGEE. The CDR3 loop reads CASSVSGVPSGNTIYF. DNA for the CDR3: TGTGCCAGCAGCGTTTCAGGGGTCCCCTCTGGAAACACCATATATTTT.

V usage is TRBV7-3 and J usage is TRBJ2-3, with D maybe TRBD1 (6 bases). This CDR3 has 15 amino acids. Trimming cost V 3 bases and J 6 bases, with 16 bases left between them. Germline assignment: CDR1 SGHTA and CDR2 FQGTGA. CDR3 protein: CASSFFGGNGDTQYF. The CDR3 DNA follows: TGTGCCAGCAGCTTTTTTGGGGGCAACGGGGATACGCAGTATTTT.

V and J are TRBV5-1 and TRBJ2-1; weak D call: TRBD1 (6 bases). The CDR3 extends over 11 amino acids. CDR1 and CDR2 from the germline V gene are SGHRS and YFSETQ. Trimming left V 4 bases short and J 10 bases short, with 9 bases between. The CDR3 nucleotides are TGCGCCAGCAGCCAGGACAGCGAGCAGTTCTTC. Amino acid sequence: CASSQDSEQFF.

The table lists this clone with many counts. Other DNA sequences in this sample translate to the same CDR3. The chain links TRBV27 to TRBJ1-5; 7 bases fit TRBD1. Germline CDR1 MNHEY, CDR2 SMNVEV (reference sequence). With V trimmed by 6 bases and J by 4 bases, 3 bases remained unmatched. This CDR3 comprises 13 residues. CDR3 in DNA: TGTGCCAGCAGGACAGGGCAAAATCAGCCCCAGCATTTT. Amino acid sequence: CASRTGQNQPQHF.

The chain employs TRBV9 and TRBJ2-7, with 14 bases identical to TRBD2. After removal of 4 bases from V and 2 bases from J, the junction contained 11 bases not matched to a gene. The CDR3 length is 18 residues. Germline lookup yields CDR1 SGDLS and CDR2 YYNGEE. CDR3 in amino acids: CASSTSPGLAGETYEQYF. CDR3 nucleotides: TGTGCCAGCAGCACCAGCCCGGGACTAGCGGGAGAGACCTACGAGCAGTACTTC.

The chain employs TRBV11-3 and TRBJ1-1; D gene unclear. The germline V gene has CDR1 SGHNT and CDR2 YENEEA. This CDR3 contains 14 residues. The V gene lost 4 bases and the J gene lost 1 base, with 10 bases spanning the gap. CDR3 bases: TGTGCCAGCAGCTCAAGACTCCCGAACACTGAAGCTTTCTTT. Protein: CASSSRLPNTEAFF.

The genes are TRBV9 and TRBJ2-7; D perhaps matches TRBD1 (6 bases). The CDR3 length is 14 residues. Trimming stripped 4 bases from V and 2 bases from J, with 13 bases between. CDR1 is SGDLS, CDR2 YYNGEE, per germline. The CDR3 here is CASSTHEGAYEQYF. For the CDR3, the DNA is TGTGCCAGCAGCACCCACGAGGGGGCCTACGAGCAGTACTTC. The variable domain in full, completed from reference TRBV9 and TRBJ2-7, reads DSGVTQTPKHLITATGQRVTLRCSPRSGDLSVYWYQQSLDQGLQFLIQYYNGEERAKGNILERFSAQQFPDLHSELNLSSLELGDSALYFCASSTHEGAYEQYFGPGTRLTVT.

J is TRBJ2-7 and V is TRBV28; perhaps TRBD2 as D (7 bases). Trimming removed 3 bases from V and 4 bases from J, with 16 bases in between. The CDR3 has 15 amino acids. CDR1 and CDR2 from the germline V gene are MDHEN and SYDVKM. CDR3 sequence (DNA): TGTGCCAGCAGTTTGAAAGGGGGGGCCAAGTACGAGCAGTACTTC. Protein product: CASSLKGGAKYEQYF.

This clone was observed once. The CDR3 is CASRGLGQSEQFF. The CDR3, as DNA: TGTGCCAGCAGGGGGTTGGGACAGTCGGAGCAGTTCTTC. This rearrangement joins TRBV28 to TRBJ2-1; 7 bases are shared with TRBD1. There are 13 residues in the CDR3. Germline trimming cut 6 bases from V and 10 bases from J; bases unmatched to any gene: 9. The germline CDR1 and CDR2 sequences are MDHEN and SYDVKM. The entire variable domain, with the rest obtained from reference TRBV28 and TRBJ2-1, is as follows: DVKVTQSSRYLVKRTGEKVFLECVQDMDHENMFWYRQDPGLGLRLIYFSYDVKMKEKGDIPEGYSVSREKKERFSLILESASTNQTSMYLCASRGLGQSEQFFGPGTRLTVL.

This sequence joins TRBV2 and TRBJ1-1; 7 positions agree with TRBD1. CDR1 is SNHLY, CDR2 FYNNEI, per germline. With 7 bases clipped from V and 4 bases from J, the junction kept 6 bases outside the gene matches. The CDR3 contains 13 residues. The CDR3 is CASIGRGSTEAFF. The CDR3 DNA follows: TGTGCCAGCATTGGCAGGGGGAGCACTGAAGCTTTCTTT.

The CDR3 loop is CSARGGDTQYF. The DNA of the CDR3 is TGCAGTGCTAGGGGGGGAGATACGCAGTATTTT. The genes are TRBV20-1 and TRBJ2-3; a weak D match, TRBD2 (6 bases). The V gene lost 3 bases and the J gene lost 5 bases, with 6 bases spanning the gap. This CDR3 has 11 amino acids. Germline V CDR1 and CDR2: DFQATT, SNEGSKA (reference sequence).

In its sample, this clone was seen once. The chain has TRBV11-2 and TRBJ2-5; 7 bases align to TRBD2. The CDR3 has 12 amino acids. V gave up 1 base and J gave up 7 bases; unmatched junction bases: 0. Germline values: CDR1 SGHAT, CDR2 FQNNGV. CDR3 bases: TGTGCCAGCAGCTTAGGGGGGGGGACCCAGTACTTC. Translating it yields CASSLGGGTQYF.

The CDR3 coding sequence is TGTGCCTGGAGTGTACGGCAGGGGGGACCTTGGGGTGCTGAAGCTTTCTTT. The encoded protein is CAWSVRQGGPWGAEAFF. V is TRBV30 and J is TRBJ1-1; 7 bases fit TRBD1. The ends lost 0 bases at V and 6 bases at J; junction bases unmatched: 16. Germline V gene sequence: CDR1 GTSNPN, CDR2 SVGIG (reference sequence). The CDR3 consists of 17 residues.

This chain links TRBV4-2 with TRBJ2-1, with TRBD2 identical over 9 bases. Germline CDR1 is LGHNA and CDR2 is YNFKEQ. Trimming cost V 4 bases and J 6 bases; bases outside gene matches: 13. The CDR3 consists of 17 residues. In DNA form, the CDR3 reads TGTGCCAGCAGCCCCCAGGCGATGAGCGGGAGGATCAATGAGCAGTTCTTC. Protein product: CASSPQAMSGRINEQFF.

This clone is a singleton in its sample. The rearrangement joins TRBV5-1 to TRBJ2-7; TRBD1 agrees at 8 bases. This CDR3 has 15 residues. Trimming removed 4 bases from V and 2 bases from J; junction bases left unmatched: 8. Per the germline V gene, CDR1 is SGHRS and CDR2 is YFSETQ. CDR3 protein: CASSKTGASTYEQYF. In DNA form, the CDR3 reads TGCGCCAGCAGCAAGACAGGGGCCAGTACCTACGAGCAGTACTTC.

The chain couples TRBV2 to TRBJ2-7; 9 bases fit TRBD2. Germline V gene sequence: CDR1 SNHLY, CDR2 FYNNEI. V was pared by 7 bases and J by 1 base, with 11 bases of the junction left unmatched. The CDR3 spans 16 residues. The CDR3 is CASTSPLAGGSYEQYF. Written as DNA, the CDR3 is TGTGCCAGCACCTCTCCCCTGGCGGGAGGGTCCTACGAGCAGTACTTC. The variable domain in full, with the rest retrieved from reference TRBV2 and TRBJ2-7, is EPEVTQTPSHQVTQMGQEVILRCVPISNHLYFYWYRQILGQKVEFLVSFYNNEISEKSEIFDDQFSVERPDGSNFTLKIRSTKLEDSAMYFCASTSPLAGGSYEQYFGPGTRLTVT.